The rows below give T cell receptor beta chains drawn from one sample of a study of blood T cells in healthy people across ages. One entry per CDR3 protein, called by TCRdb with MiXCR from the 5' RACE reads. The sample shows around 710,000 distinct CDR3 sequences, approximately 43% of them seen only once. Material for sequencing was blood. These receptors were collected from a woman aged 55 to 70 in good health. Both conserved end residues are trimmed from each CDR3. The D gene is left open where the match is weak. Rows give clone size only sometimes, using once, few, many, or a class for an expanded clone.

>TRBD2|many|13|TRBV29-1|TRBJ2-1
SVREGAGGYNEQF
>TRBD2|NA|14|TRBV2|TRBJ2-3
ASSPKAGTSTDTQY
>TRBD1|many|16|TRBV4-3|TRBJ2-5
ASSQDPPGQGFGETQY
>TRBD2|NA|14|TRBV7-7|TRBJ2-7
ASSPGLAGVLYEQY
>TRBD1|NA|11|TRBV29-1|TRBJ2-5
SVDEQGSETQY
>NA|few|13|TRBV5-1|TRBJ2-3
ASSIGPKPTDTQY
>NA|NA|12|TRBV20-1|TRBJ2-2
SASSFTDTGELF
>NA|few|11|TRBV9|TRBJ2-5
ASSVDQGETQY
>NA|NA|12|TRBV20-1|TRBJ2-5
SARPQGNQETQY
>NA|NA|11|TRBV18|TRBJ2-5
ASSPTRGETQY
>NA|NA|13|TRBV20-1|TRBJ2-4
SASEIGTAKNIQY
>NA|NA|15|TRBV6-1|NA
ASRGLPGTPPYNEQY
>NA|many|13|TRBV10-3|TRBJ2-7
AISGQGPFPYEQY
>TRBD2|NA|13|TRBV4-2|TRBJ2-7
ASEREGLSYNEQY
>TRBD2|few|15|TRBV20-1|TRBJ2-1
SARDLAGGQLGNEQF
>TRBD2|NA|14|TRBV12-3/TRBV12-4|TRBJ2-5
ASSPRLALGAETQY
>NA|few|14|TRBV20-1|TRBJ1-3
SARDGASYSGNTIY
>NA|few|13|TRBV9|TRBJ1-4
ASSVAGGSNEKLF
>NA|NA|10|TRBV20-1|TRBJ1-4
SAQGFDEKLF
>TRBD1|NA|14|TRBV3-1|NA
ASSQRSGTAGGEQY
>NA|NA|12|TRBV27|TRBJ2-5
ASSRQVGGETQY
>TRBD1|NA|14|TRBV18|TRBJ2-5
ASSPPTGGYQETQY
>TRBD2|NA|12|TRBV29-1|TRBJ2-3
SVVGGMSTDTQY
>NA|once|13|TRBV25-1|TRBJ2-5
ASSGRWGTKETQY
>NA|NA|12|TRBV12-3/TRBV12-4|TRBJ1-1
ASSYRERGTEAF
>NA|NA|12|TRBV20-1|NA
SAGRTGSGAEQY
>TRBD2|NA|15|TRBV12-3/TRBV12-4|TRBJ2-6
ASSGSGGAKRANVLT
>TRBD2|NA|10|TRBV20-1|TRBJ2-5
SSTSGVGTQY
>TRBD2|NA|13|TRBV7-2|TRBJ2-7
ASSLTSGRQYEQY
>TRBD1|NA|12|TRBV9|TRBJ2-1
TSSVDRGLDEQF
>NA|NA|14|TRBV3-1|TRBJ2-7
ASSQGGDSTLDEQY
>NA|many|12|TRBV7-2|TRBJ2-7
ASSPVRRGHEQY
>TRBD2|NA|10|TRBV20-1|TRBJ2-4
SAQIAGDEQY
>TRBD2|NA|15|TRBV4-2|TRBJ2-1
ASSQELAGGSYSEQF
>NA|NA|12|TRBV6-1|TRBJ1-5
ASNPQGSNQPQH
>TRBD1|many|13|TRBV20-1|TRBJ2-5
SARWDRGNQETQY
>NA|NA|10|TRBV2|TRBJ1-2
ASSESGCGYT